This TCR beta chain was documented in a study of lymphopenia after photon versus proton radiotherapy. The CDR3 covers 11 residues. CDR1 is DFQATT, CDR2 SNEGSKA, per germline (reference sequence). The V gene lost 0 bases and the J gene lost 10 bases, with 9 bases spanning the gap. Study-wide findings and caveats: Post-nadir diversity loss with photons came from oligoclonal expansion, particularly CD8+ Temra cells. Survival link was tested only in deceased patients; proton benefit remains a possibility. Relative stability marked proton patients; photon patients lost diversity and naive cells. Larger post-nadir TCR diversity loss correlated inversely with survival in deceased patients.

This table comes from immunoSEQ multiplex PCR, and its TCRdb copy is limited to in-frame clones, with some not included. The sample contains about 45,000 clones, 65% to 90% of which appear only once. This clone was detected once. Antigen specificity is unknown. This clonotype was sampled from a man aged 35 to 55 with gastric cancer. Source: peripheral blood, taken from a patient treated with photon-based radiotherapy. This sequence joins TRBV20-1 and TRBJ1-1; no clear D gene. The CDR3 nucleotides read TGCAGTGCTAGAGATTCCGTTCTAGCTTTCTTT. Its protein product is CSARDSVLAFF.